Listed here are 23 T cell receptor beta chains from one sample, sequenced in a study of blood T cell repertoires in COVID-19. Data came from immunoSEQ multiplex PCR; TCRdb stores just in-frame clones and leaves some out. The data contain 250,000 to 300,000 clones, approximately 90% of them singletons. Sequencing used peripheral blood. The receptor source for this set is a woman aged 30 to 39 with COVID-19, enrolled during active disease.

This chain joins TRBV12-3 or TRBV12-4 and TRBJ2-1, with D perhaps TRBD2 (5 bases). The V gene lost 4 bases and the J gene lost 7 bases, with 11 bases spanning the gap. The CDR3 contains 13 residues. DNA of the CDR3: TGTGCCAGCAGTTCACTAGTTACGAATGAGCAGTTCTTC. It codes for CASSSLVTNEQFF.

This rearrangement joins TRBV2 to TRBJ2-6; 11 positions agree with TRBD1. Germline CDR1 and CDR2: SNHLY and FYNNEI. V lost 7 bases to trimming and J lost 4 bases; unmatched junction nucleotides: 9. The CDR3 is 17 residues long. The CDR3 sequence: CASTLDRGRHGANVLTF. The CDR3 DNA reads as TGTGCCAGCACCCTGGACAGGGGGCGACACGGGGCCAACGTCCTGACTTTC.

The V and J genes are TRBV18 and TRBJ1-1, with 11 bases that match TRBD1. Trimming cost V 6 bases and J 4 bases; bases outside gene matches: 19. Germline loops: CDR1 KGHSH, CDR2 LQKENI. This CDR3 is 19 amino acids long. The CDR3 region is CASSPELGQGAILGTEAFF. CDR3 bases: TGTGCCAGCTCCCCCGAACTAGGACAGGGGGCGATTTTGGGCACTGAAGCTTTCTTT.

V usage is TRBV5-4 and J usage is TRBJ2-1; TRBD2 might be the D (5 bases). Germline CDR1 is SGHNT and CDR2 is YYREEE (reference sequence). V was clipped by 1 base and J by 7 bases, with 15 bases between them. The CDR3 runs 15 residues. CDR3 sequence (DNA): TGTGCCAGCAGCTTGAGAAGGGTAGCGACTAATGAGCAGTTCTTC. This encodes CASSLRRVATNEQFF.

V gene TRBV3-1 (or the pseudogene TRBV3-2) combines with J gene TRBJ2-1; D ambiguous. CDR3 length: 13 residues. Germline CDR1 LGHDT, CDR2 YNNKEL (reference sequence). Trimming pared 0 bases from V and 10 bases from J, leaving 10 bases between. The CDR3 spells CASSQEVKREQFF. CDR3 nucleotide sequence: TGTGCCAGCAGCCAAGAGGTTAAGAGGGAGCAGTTCTTC.

The chain employs TRBV20-1 and TRBJ2-1; 8 nucleotides align to TRBD2. J lost 2 bases, V lost 3 bases, and 15 bases had no gene match. CDR1 is DFQATT, CDR2 SNEGSKA, per germline (reference sequence). CDR3 length equals 18 residues. The CDR3: CSASLGLLSGSAYNEQFF. The CDR3 bases are TGCAGTGCTAGTTTGGGACTTCTAAGCGGGAGTGCCTACAATGAGCAGTTCTTC.

CDR3 loop: CASNGLTVNTEAFF. In nucleotides, the CDR3 is TGTGCCAGCAACGGACTGACGGTGAACACTGAAGCTTTCTTT. The chain joins TRBV2 to TRBJ1-1; D unresolved. In germline, CDR1 is SNHLY, CDR2 FYNNEI. V was cut by 7 bases and J by 0 bases, with 12 bases left in between. The CDR3 loop spans 14 amino acids.

The chain couples TRBV6-1 to TRBJ1-5; 8 nucleotides align to TRBD1. The CDR3 is 15 residues long. Germline CDR1 reads MNHNS; CDR2 reads SASEGT. V gave up 3 bases and J gave up 2 bases; unmatched junction bases: 3. The CDR3 sequence: CASSEDRVGNQPQHF. The CDR3 nucleotides read TGTGCCAGCAGTGAGGACAGGGTCGGCAATCAGCCCCAGCATTTT.

The chain is built from TRBV29-1 and TRBJ2-1, with a weak D call TRBD2 (5 bases). Germline V gives CDR1 SQVTM, CDR2 ANQGSEA. The CDR3 extends over 13 amino acids. V dropped 3 bases and J dropped 6 bases, with 12 bases sitting between them. The CDR3 sequence is CSVDDGGANEQFF. CDR3 nucleotide sequence: TGCAGCGTTGACGACGGAGGCGCCAATGAGCAGTTCTTC.

This chain links TRBV5-5 with TRBJ1-2, with TRBD1 matching 7 bases. Germline lookup yields CDR1 SGHKS and CDR2 YYEKEE (reference sequence). This CDR3 contains 14 residues. Losses at the gene ends were 2 bases for V and 2 bases for J; bases not matched to a gene: 3. The CDR3 DNA reads as TGTGCCAGCAGCTTTCCGACAGGGAACTATGGCTACACCTTC. It yields the protein CASSFPTGNYGYTF. The variable domain in full, completed from reference TRBV5-5 and TRBJ1-2, reads DAGVTQSPTHLIKTRGQQVTLRCSPISGHKSVSWYQQVLGQGPQFIFQYYEKEERGRGNFPDRFSARQFPNYSSELNVNALLLGDSALYLCASSFPTGNYGYTFGSGTRLTVV.

V is TRBV6-5 and J is TRBJ1-1, with 10 nucleotides matching TRBD1. CDR1 is MNHEY, CDR2 SVGAGI, per germline. J was trimmed by 5 bases and V by 0 bases; bases with no gene match: 6. The CDR3 consists of 16 residues. CDR3 amino acids: CASSYSTRTGGTEAFF. In DNA form, the CDR3 reads TGTGCCAGCAGTTACTCCACCCGGACAGGGGGAACTGAAGCTTTCTTT.

This chain links TRBV7-9 with TRBJ2-7; 7 bases match TRBD1. The length of the CDR3 is 15 residues. The trim removed 5 bases at V and 2 bases at J, leaving 9 bases unmatched. Germline CDR1 is SEHNR and CDR2 is FQNEAQ (reference sequence). The CDR3 coding sequence is TGTGCCAGCAGCCTCCGACTCGGGACAGCCTACGAGCAGTACTTC. As protein: CASSLRLGTAYEQYF. The full variable domain, with the rest looked up from reference TRBV7-9 and TRBJ2-7, is DTGVSQNPRHKITKRGQNVTFRCDPISEHNRLYWYRQTLGQGPEFLTYFQNEAQLEKSRLLSDRFSAERPKGSFSTLEIQRTEQGDSAMYLCASSLRLGTAYEQYFGPGTRLTVT.

This clone appeared a few times. CDR3 DNA: TGTGCCAGCTCACCTGGGACTGGAGAAGGCTACACCTTC. Amino acids: CASSPGTGEGYTF. V gene TRBV18 combines with J gene TRBJ1-2; TRBD1 might be the D (5 bases). The CDR3 spans 13 residues. Germline V CDR1 and CDR2: KGHSH, LQKENI. V lost 3 bases to trimming and J lost 8 bases, with 13 bases between them.

The chain links TRBV28 to TRBJ2-3, with D maybe TRBD1 (5 bases). The CDR3 runs 14 residues. Trimming left V 3 bases short and J 2 bases short, with 9 bases between. Germline V gene data show CDR1 as MDHEN and CDR2 as SYDVKM. In DNA form, the CDR3 reads TGTGCCAGCAGTTTTCAGGGTCTCACAGATACGCAGTATTTT. This codes for CASSFQGLTDTQYF.

J is TRBJ2-3 and V is TRBV10-1; 7 nucleotides match TRBD1. The ends lost 4 bases at V and 0 bases at J; junction bases unmatched: 4. The CDR3 contains 15 residues. Germline CDR1 WNHNN, CDR2 SYGVQD (reference sequence). Here the CDR3 DNA reads TGCGCCAGCAGTGGTGGGGGACAGAGCACAGATACGCAGTATTTT. Its translation: CASSGGGQSTDTQYF.

This chain uses TRBV11-3 with TRBJ2-7, with 14 nucleotides matching TRBD2. V was pared by 11 bases and J by 5 bases, with 11 bases of the junction left unmatched. The germline gives CDR1 SGHNT, CDR2 YENEEA. This CDR3 contains 15 residues. For the CDR3, the DNA is TGTGCCGGTGTGCGATCGACTAGCGGGAGGGACGAGCAGTACTTC. Translating gives CAGVRSTSGRDEQYF.

The rearrangement links TRBV6-1 to TRBJ2-7; a possible D gene is TRBD1 (5 bases). Trimming removed 1 base at V and 4 bases at J, with 8 bases between. The CDR3 sequence is 13 residues long. Germline assignment: CDR1 MNHNS and CDR2 SASEGT. The CDR3: CASSEVKGYEQYF. The CDR3 DNA is TGTGCCAGCAGTGAAGTGAAGGGGTACGAGCAGTACTTC.

This clone has a handful of counts. The chain uses TRBV7-2 and TRBJ2-2; tentative D call: TRBD2 (5 bases). Looked up from germline, CDR1 is SGHTA and CDR2 is FQGNSA. CDR3 length equals 18 residues. Trimming pared 1 base from V and 0 bases from J, leaving 15 bases between. CDR3 sequence: CASSLVGRAGTNTGELFF. The CDR3 region has the DNA TGTGCCAGCAGCTTAGTGGGTAGGGCGGGTACGAACACCGGGGAGCTGTTTTTT.

V gene TRBV5-5 combines with J gene TRBJ2-1, with D maybe TRBD1 (5 bases). The CDR3 loop spans 13 amino acids. CDR1 and CDR2 (germline): SGHKS, YYEKEE (reference sequence). With 2 bases removed from V and 3 bases from J, the gap between germline ends came to 6 bases. CDR3 sequence reads: CASSFQGYNEQFF. The CDR3 bases are TGTGCCAGCAGCTTCCAGGGCTACAATGAGCAGTTCTTC.

The V call is TRBV29-1, the J call TRBJ1-1, with D hard to call. The CDR3 consists of 13 residues. Per germline, CDR1 SQVTM and CDR2 ANQGSEA. Between the trimmed V and J ends, which lost 3 bases and 3 bases, there was a span of 11 bases. The CDR3 bases are TGCAGCGTTGATGGCCAGTCATACACTGAAGCTTTCTTT. It codes for CSVDGQSYTEAFF. The full variable domain, rest sourced from reference TRBV29-1 and TRBJ1-1, is SAVISQKPSRDICQRGTSLTIQCQVDSQVTMMFWYRQQPGQSLTLIATANQGSEATYESGFVIDKFPISRPNLTFSTLTVSNMSPEDSSIYLCSVDGQSYTEAFFGQGTRLTVV.

The chain has TRBV7-2 and TRBJ1-6; 7 nucleotides match TRBD1. Germline V gives CDR1 SGHTA, CDR2 FQGNSA. Losses at the gene ends were 4 bases for V and 9 bases for J; bases not matched to a gene: 3. This CDR3 is 13 amino acids long. Written as DNA, the CDR3 is TGTGCCAGCAGCTCGGGACAGAGTTCACCCCTCCACTTT. It translates to CASSSGQSSPLHF.

Only one count was recorded for this clone. The J gene is TRBJ1-6, the V gene TRBV6-4; D unclear. The CDR3 length is 13 residues. V lost 6 bases to trimming and J lost 8 bases, with 11 bases between them. The V gene's germline CDR1 is MRHNA and CDR2 SNTAGT. In DNA form, the CDR3 reads TGTGCCAGCAGAGAGTCAATCTATTCACCCCTCCACTTT. Its translation: CASRESIYSPLHF.

The V call is TRBV30, the J call TRBJ2-3, with D uncertain. The CDR3 totals 11 residues. Per the germline V gene, CDR1 is GTSNPN and CDR2 is SVGIG (reference sequence). V dropped 1 base and J dropped 5 bases, with 4 bases sitting between them. In DNA, the CDR3 is TGTGCCTGGAGTGATCGAGATACGCAGTATTTT. This gives the protein CAWSDRDTQYF.